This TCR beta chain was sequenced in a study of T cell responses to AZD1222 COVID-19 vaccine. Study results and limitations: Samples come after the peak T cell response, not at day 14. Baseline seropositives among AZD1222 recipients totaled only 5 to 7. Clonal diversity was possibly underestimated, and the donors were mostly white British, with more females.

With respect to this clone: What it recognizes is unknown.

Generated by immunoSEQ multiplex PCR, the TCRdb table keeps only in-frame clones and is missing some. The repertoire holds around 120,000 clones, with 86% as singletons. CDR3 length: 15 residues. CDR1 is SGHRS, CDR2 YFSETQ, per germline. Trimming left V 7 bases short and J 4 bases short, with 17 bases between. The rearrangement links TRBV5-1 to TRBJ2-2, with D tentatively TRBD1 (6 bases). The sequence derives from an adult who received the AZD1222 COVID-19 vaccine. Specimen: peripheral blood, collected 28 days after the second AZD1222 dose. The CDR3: CASHIGTPGTGELFF. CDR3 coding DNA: TGCGCCAGCCACATCGGGACACCGGGCACCGGGGAGCTGTTTTTT. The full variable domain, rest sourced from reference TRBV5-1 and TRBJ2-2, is KAGVTQTPRYLIKTRGQQVTLSCSPISGHRSVSWYQQTPGQGLQFLFEYFSETQRNKGNFPGRFSGRQFSNSRSEMNVSTLELGDSALYLCASHIGTPGTGELFFGEGSRLTVL.